The clone carrying this TCR beta chain has just one count. Antigen unknown. Trimming cost V 6 bases and J 4 bases; bases outside gene matches: 9. Germline V gene lookup returns CDR1 SNHLY and CDR2 FYNNEI. There are 15 residues in the CDR3. This entry belongs to a study of shared clonotypes between healthy human individuals. Generated by immunoSEQ multiplex PCR, the TCRdb table keeps only in-frame clones and is missing some. This table holds 550,000 to 700,000 clones, roughly 72% found once. Points from the study as a whole: Estimated richness was generally greater in naive than memory subsets.

J is TRBJ2-1 and V is TRBV2; 7 bases map to TRBD2. The sequencing input was memory CD4+ T cells sorted from blood. As to subset: CD45RA-negative fraction. The receptor was derived from a woman in her 30s in good health. The CDR3 region is CASRIGLGKYNEQFF. The CDR3 nucleotides read TGTGCCAGCAGAATAGGACTAGGCAAATACAATGAGCAGTTCTTC. The entire variable domain, with the rest obtained from reference TRBV2 and TRBJ2-1, is as follows: EPEVTQTPSHQVTQMGQEVILRCVPISNHLYFYWYRQILGQKVEFLVSFYNNEISEKSEIFDDQFSVERPDGSNFTLKIRSTKLEDSAMYFCASRIGLGKYNEQFFGPGTRLTVL.